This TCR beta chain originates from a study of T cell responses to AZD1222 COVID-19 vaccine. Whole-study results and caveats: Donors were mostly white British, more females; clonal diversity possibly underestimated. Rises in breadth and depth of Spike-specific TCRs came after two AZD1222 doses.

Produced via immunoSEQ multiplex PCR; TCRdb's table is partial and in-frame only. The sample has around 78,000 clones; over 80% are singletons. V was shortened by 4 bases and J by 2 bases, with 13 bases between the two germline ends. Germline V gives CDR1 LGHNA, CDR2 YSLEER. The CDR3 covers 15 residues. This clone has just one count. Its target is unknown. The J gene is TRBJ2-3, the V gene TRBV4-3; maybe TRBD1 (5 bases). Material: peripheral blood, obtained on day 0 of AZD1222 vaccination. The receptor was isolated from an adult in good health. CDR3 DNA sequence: TGCGCCAGCAGCCCCCTTGGGGCCCACACAGATACGCAGTATTTT. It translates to CASSPLGAHTDTQYF.